These T cell receptor beta chains were read from a single sample in a study of cytomegalovirus exposure and HLA in healthy donors. Sequencing used immunoSEQ multiplex PCR; TCRdb keeps in-frame clones, though not all of them. In the table there are approximately 78,000 clones, 70% to 85% of which are singletons. The source material was PBMCs. These receptors came from a woman aged 45-59 years in good health and CMV-seronegative. Both conserved end residues are part of each CDR3. The order of the fields is J gene, clone size, CDR3 length, D gene, V gene, CDR3 protein, CDR3 DNA. The D gene is left open where the match is weak. Not all rows give a size; the values are once, few, many and, for expanded clones, a class.

>TRBJ2-7|.|15|TRBD2|TRBV27
CASRIGTSGSYEQYF
TGTGCCAGCAGGATCGGGACTAGCGGGAGTTACGAGCAGTACTTC
>TRBJ1-1|.|13|.|TRBV5-1
CASSLAGQAGAFF
TGCGCCAGCAGCTTGGCCGGCCAGGCGGGGGCTTTCTTT
>TRBJ1-5|once|20|.|TRBV12-2
CASRFPLGREARVSNQPQHF
TGTGCAAGTCGCTTCCCCCTGGGGAGGGAGGCTCGAGTTAGCAATCAGCCCCAGCATTTT
>TRBJ2-7|.|15|TRBD2|TRBV11-2
CASSLTSGRSYEQYF
TGTGCCAGCAGCCTGACTAGCGGGAGGTCCTACGAGCAGTACTTC
>TRBJ2-3|.|17|TRBD2|TRBV4-1
CASSQGFLAGASDTQYF
TGCGCCAGCAGCCAGGGATTTTTAGCGGGAGCTTCAGATACGCAGTATTTT
>TRBJ1-2|few|14|.|TRBV10-3
CAISDSRGNYGYTF
TGTGCCATCAGTGACTCCAGGGGAAACTATGGCTACACCTTC
>TRBJ1-5|.|15|TRBD1|TRBV7-8
CASSSGQGGNQPQHF
TGTGCCAGCAGCTCGGGACAGGGCGGCAATCAGCCCCAGCATTTT
>TRBJ2-1|.|14|.|TRBV4-1
CASSQALLSVEQFF
TGCGCCAGCAGCCAAGCTCTTCTTTCCGTTGAGCAGTTCTTC
>TRBJ2-1|.|16|.|TRBV5-1
CASSSLGGRYGNEQFF
TGCGCCAGCAGCTCCTTGGGGGGTCGTTATGGGAATGAGCAGTTCTTC
>TRBJ1-1|.|15|.|TRBV5-5
CASSPRYMAGTEAFF
TGTGCCAGCAGCCCGCGGTACATGGCGGGCACTGAAGCTTTCTTT
>TRBJ1-2|.|12|.|TRBV2
CASSWEGNGYTF
TGTGCCAGCAGCTGGGAGGGCAATGGCTACACCTTC
>TRBJ2-5|.|14|TRBD1|TRBV6-5
CASSYQDRVETQYF
TGTGCCAGCAGTTACCAGGACAGGGTAGAGACCCAGTACTTC
>TRBJ2-5|.|15|.|TRBV5-1
CASSAAQGIRETQYF
TGCGCCAGCAGCGCGGCGCAGGGGATTCGGGAGACCCAGTACTTC
>TRBJ2-1|.|16|TRBD2|TRBV11-2
CASSPIAGGSYNEQFF
TGTGCCAGCAGCCCAATAGCGGGTGGCTCCTACAATGAGCAGTTCTTC
>TRBJ1-2|.|14|TRBD1|TRBV6-5
CASSSGTGGYGYTF
TGTGCCAGCAGCTCCGGGACAGGAGGCTATGGCTACACCTTC
>TRBJ1-5|.|15|.|TRBV7-8
CASSLYAGGNQPQHF
TGTGCCAGCAGCCTTTACGCGGGAGGCAATCAGCCCCAGCATTTT
>TRBJ1-1|.|13|.|TRBV5-1
CASSLDSNTEAFF
TGCGCCAGCAGCTTGGACAGTAACACTGAAGCTTTCTTT
>TRBJ2-5|.|16|TRBD1|TRBV7-9
CASSPRQGYSEETQYF
TGTGCCAGCAGCCCTCGACAGGGATATTCGGAAGAGACCCAGTACTTC
>TRBJ1-2|.|11|.|TRBV5-1
CASSWMGGYTF
TGCGCCAGCAGCTGGATGGGCGGCTACACCTTC
>TRBJ2-7|.|14|.|TRBV29-1
CSVEEDSRDYEQYF
TGCAGCGTTGAAGAAGATAGCAGGGATTACGAGCAGTACTTC
>TRBJ2-1|.|14|.|TRBV9
CASSAGRPYNEQFF
TGTGCCAGCAGCGCAGGTCGGCCCTACAATGAGCAGTTCTTC
>TRBJ2-5|.|13|.|TRBV29-1
CSVEGRDLETQYF
TGCAGCGTTGAAGGCCGGGACTTAGAGACCCAGTACTTC
>TRBJ1-1|.|17|.|TRBV7-9
CASSPSRQGEVRTEAFF
TGTGCCAGCAGCCCCTCCCGGCAGGGCGAGGTGCGGACTGAAGCTTTCTTT
>TRBJ2-3|.|13|TRBD1|TRBV29-1
CSSRQGGTDTQYF
TGCAGCTCAAGACAGGGCGGCACAGATACGCAGTATTTT
>TRBJ2-1|.|15|.|TRBV15
CATSRAGGAYNEQFF
TGTGCCACCAGCAGAGCTGGGGGCGCCTACAATGAGCAGTTCTTC
>TRBJ2-2|.|16|TRBD2|TRBV9
CASSVGSGLGFGELFF
TGTGCCAGCAGCGTAGGGTCCGGACTAGGATTCGGGGAGCTGTTTTTT
>TRBJ2-7|.|14|TRBD1|TRBV19
CATKTGQGLYEQYF
TGTGCCACCAAAACCGGACAGGGCCTCTACGAGCAGTACTTC
>TRBJ2-2|.|14|.|TRBV10-3
CAISEGGYTGELFF
TGTGCCATCAGTGAAGGCGGGTACACCGGGGAGCTGTTTTTT
>TRBJ2-5|.|16|TRBD1|TRBV10-2
CASSETRVRGSETQYF
TGCGCCAGCAGTGAGACTCGGGTCAGGGGGTCGGAGACCCAGTACTTC
>TRBJ2-7|once|11|.|TRBV29-1
CSVEFRYEQYF
TGCAGCGTTGAATTCCGCTACGAGCAGTACTTC
>TRBJ2-5|.|15|TRBD2|TRBV10-3
CAIRLSGGPEETQYF
TGTGCCATCAGGCTTAGCGGGGGGCCTGAAGAGACCCAGTACTTC
>TRBJ2-7|.|17|TRBD2|TRBV9
CASSDDPLAGTAYEQYF
TGTGCCAGCAGTGACGACCCACTAGCGGGAACCGCCTACGAGCAGTACTTC